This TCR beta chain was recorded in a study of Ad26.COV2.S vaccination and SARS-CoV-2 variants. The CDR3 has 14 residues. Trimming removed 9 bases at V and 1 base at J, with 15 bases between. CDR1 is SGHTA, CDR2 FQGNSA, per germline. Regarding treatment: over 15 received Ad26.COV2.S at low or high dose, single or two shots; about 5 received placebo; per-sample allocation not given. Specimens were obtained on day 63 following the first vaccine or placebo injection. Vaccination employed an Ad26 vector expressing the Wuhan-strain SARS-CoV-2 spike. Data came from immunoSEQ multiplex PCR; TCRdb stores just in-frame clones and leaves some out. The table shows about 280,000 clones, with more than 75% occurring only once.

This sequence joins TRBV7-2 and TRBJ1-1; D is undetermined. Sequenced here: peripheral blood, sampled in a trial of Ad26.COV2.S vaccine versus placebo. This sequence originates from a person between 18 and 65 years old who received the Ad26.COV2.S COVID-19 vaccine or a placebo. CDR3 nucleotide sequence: TGTGCCAGTAAACCCTCCCGGGGGAACACTGAAGCTTTCTTT. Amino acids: CASKPSRGNTEAFF.